The 30 T cell receptor beta chains given below trace back to one sample, sequenced in a study of monozygotic twins with inflammatory bowel disease. TCRdb re-called the 5' RACE reads and gives one entry per CDR3 protein, without DNA. Its table records 150,000 to 200,000 distinct CDR3 sequences. Source material: blood. The receptor source for this set is a human donor with ulcerative colitis or Crohn's disease, or a healthy co-twin of an affected twin (not recorded which).

The gene calls are TRBV7-3 and TRBJ2-2; the D call from TCRdb, TRBD1, cannot be confirmed without DNA. This CDR3 spans 13 amino acids. The V gene's germline CDR1 is SGHTA and CDR2 FQGTGA. This CDR3 reads CASGQSNTGELFF.

CDR3 loop: CASSPNRGPEQFF. This chain uses TRBV7-6 with TRBJ2-1; as DNA is missing, the TRBD1 call by TCRdb cannot be tested. Germline V gene lookup returns CDR1 SGHVS and CDR2 FNYEAQ. The CDR3 extends over 13 amino acids.

The chain combines TRBV6-5 with TRBJ1-3; checking the TCRdb D call of TRBD1 is not possible without DNA. The CDR3 has 16 amino acids. Germline V lookup: CDR1 MNHEY, CDR2 SVGAGI. This CDR3 is CASSYSLGATGNTIYF.

The CDR3 sequence: CASSEFGGGLVYEQFF. The V gene is TRBV25-1, the J gene TRBJ2-1; the D call of TRBD1 rests on TCRdb alone, since no DNA is present to check it. This CDR3 has 16 amino acids. Germline V gene lookup returns CDR1 MGHDK and CDR2 SYGVNS.

This chain uses TRBV30 with TRBJ1-5. The CDR3 covers 12 residues. Germline CDR1 and CDR2: GTSNPN and SVGIG (reference sequence). The CDR3 region is CAWSYTGQSQHF.

CDR3 region: CASSVQGRHTEAFF. The J gene is TRBJ1-1, the V gene TRBV6-2 or TRBV6-3; as DNA is missing, the TRBD1 call by TCRdb cannot be tested. Germline V CDR1 and CDR2: MNHEY, SVGEGT. The CDR3 totals 14 residues.

The chain employs TRBV28 and TRBJ2-5; without DNA, the TCRdb call of TRBD2 cannot be checked. Germline CDR1 and CDR2: MDHEN and SYDVKM. This CDR3 spans 15 amino acids. CDR3 protein: CASSFSGPRQETQYF.

This chain uses TRBV20-1 with TRBJ2-7; TCRdb lists TRBD2, though no DNA is available to test this call. The CDR3 has 15 amino acids. CDR1 is DFQATT and CDR2 is SNEGSKA in the germline V gene (reference sequence). The CDR3 here is CSALWAGGPPYEQYF.

The gene calls are TRBV4-3 and TRBJ1-1; TCRdb returns TRBD1, unconfirmable since there is no DNA. From germline, CDR1 is LGHNA and CDR2 YSLEER. The CDR3 is 16 amino acids. The CDR3 sequence is CASSLQVQGTSFEAFF.

This chain uses TRBV13 with TRBJ2-7; TCRdb's assignment of TRBD2 cannot be checked, as there is no DNA. This CDR3 spans 15 amino acids. Germline CDR1 reads PRHDT; CDR2 reads FYEKMQ (reference sequence). CDR3 sequence: CASSLGTSGTYEQYF.

The chain's CDR3 is CASSGSNTDTQYF. V usage is TRBV7-3 and J usage is TRBJ2-3; TCRdb reports TRBD2, a call that lacks DNA to check it against. Looked up from germline, CDR1 is SGHTA and CDR2 is FQGTGA. The CDR3 totals 13 residues.

The chain carries TRBV9 and TRBJ1-6. CDR1 SGDLS and CDR2 YYNGEE come from the germline V gene. The CDR3 totals 14 residues. CDR3 residues: CASSVGFGNSPLHF.

CDR3 sequence reads: CASSLDRGPPGELFF. This sequence joins TRBV28 and TRBJ2-2; the TRBD1 assignment by TCRdb is unverifiable without DNA. The CDR3 is 15 residues long. CDR1 MDHEN and CDR2 SYDVKM come from the germline V gene. Full variable domain (rest looked up from reference TRBV28 and TRBJ2-2): DVKVTQSSRYLVKRTGEKVFLECVQDMDHENMFWYRQDPGLGLRLIYFSYDVKMKEKGDIPEGYSVSREKKERFSLILESASTNQTSMYLCASSLDRGPPGELFFGEGSRLTVL.

The chain joins TRBV24-1 to TRBJ2-3; the D gene TCRdb calls, TRBD2, cannot be checked with no DNA. The CDR3 totals 17 residues. The germline V gene has CDR1 KGHDR and CDR2 SFDVKD. CDR3 region: CATSDRPSGIGADTQYF.

V gene TRBV5-1 combines with J gene TRBJ2-5. CDR1 SGHRS and CDR2 YFSETQ come from the germline V gene. This CDR3 has 13 amino acids. CDR3 amino acids: CASSLLAQETQYF.

This chain links TRBV6-1 with TRBJ2-1; the D call of TRBD1 rests on TCRdb alone, since no DNA is present to check it. CDR1 is MNHNS, CDR2 SASEGT, per germline. This CDR3 has 15 amino acids. CDR3 sequence: CASRRGREVDNEQFF.

V and J are TRBV6-5 and TRBJ2-1; TCRdb selects TRBD1, and the lack of DNA leaves this call unchecked. The CDR3 is 18 amino acids. In germline, CDR1 is MNHEY, CDR2 SVGAGI. This CDR3 is CASSYKEQGVWTYNEQFF.

The chain couples TRBV4-1 to TRBJ2-7; TCRdb outputs TRBD2, but without DNA this stays unchecked. This CDR3 is built from 18 residues. Germline-derived CDR1 and CDR2 are MGHRA and YSYEKL. The CDR3 reads CASSQAGLAGDLSYEQYF.

The CDR3 loop is CASSLTGTAVGHNEQFF. The chain couples TRBV19 to TRBJ2-1; absent DNA, TCRdb's TRBD1 call cannot be checked. The V gene's germline CDR1 is LNHDA and CDR2 SQIVND (reference sequence). The length of the CDR3 is 17 residues.

The chain combines TRBV4-1 with TRBJ2-1; with no DNA, the TCRdb D assignment of TRBD2 cannot be verified. The germline V gene encodes CDR1 MGHRA and CDR2 YSYEKL. The CDR3 is 16 amino acids. CDR3 in amino acids: CASSQVRADHDNEQFF.

The rearrangement joins TRBV5-6 to TRBJ2-3. CDR1 SGHDT and CDR2 YYEEEE come from the germline V gene. The CDR3 is made up of 15 amino acids. The CDR3 reads CASSLVQRSTDTQYF.

The chain couples TRBV29-1 to TRBJ1-1; as DNA is missing, the TRBD1 call by TCRdb cannot be tested. CDR1 SQVTM and CDR2 ANQGSEA come from the germline V gene. The CDR3 length is 11 residues. CDR3 amino acids: CSVDRATEAFF.

The chain combines TRBV21-1 with TRBJ2-4; as DNA is missing, the TRBD2 call by TCRdb cannot be tested. TRBV21-1 is noted as a pseudogene. The CDR3 totals 15 residues. CDR3 region: CASSLSGASKNIQYF.

The chain combines TRBV30 with TRBJ1-5; without DNA, the TCRdb call of TRBD1 cannot be checked. Germline lookup yields CDR1 GTSNPN and CDR2 SVGIG (reference sequence). The CDR3 runs 13 residues. CDR3 in amino acids: CAWSPRPDQPQHF.

V is TRBV5-1 and J is TRBJ2-7. Germline loops: CDR1 SGHRS, CDR2 YFSETQ. The CDR3 is 15 amino acids. This CDR3 reads CASSHLTESSYEQYF. Looking up the rest from reference TRBV5-1 and TRBJ2-7 gives the full variable domain: KAGVTQTPRYLIKTRGQQVTLSCSPISGHRSVSWYQQTPGQGLQFLFEYFSETQRNKGNFPGRFSGRQFSNSRSEMNVSTLELGDSALYLCASSHLTESSYEQYFGPGTRLTVT.

This chain links TRBV20-1 with TRBJ2-3; TCRdb returns TRBD1, unconfirmable since there is no DNA. This CDR3 has 15 residues. Germline lookup yields CDR1 DFQATT and CDR2 SNEGSKA (reference sequence). This CDR3 is CSAWDRGFGTDTQYF.

The CDR3 here is CAISPPGNTQYF. V usage is TRBV10-3 and J usage is TRBJ2-3; no DNA is available, so the TRBD2 call from TCRdb remains unchecked. Germline V gene lookup returns CDR1 ENHRY and CDR2 SYGVKD. The CDR3 totals 12 residues.

This chain links TRBV6-2 or TRBV6-3 with TRBJ1-5. The CDR3 has 13 residues. Germline-derived CDR1 and CDR2 are MNHEY and SVGEGT. CDR3 loop: CASSYRVGQPQHF.

V usage is TRBV20-1 and J usage is TRBJ2-1; TCRdb gives TRBD2 as the D gene, but with no DNA this cannot be confirmed. CDR1 and CDR2 (germline): DFQATT, SNEGSKA (reference sequence). The CDR3 loop spans 15 amino acids. CDR3 amino acids: CSATDGTSGSNEQFF.

The chain has TRBV6-1 and TRBJ2-6; TCRdb's assignment of TRBD1 cannot be checked, as there is no DNA. The CDR3 runs to 16 residues. The germline V gene has CDR1 MNHNS and CDR2 SASEGT. The CDR3: CASSEGDPSGANVLTF.